This T cell receptor beta chain stems from a study of graft-versus-host responses after intestinal transplantation. This table comes from immunoSEQ multiplex PCR, and its TCRdb copy is limited to in-frame clones, with some not included. Of 70,000 to 75,000 clones in the sample, 70% to 90% were seen once. CDR1 and CDR2 from the germline V gene are SGHVS and FQNEAQ. The germline V and J ends were trimmed by 1 base and 1 base, with 7 bases remaining between them. The CDR3 sequence is 14 residues long. A note on this clone: Its antigen is still unknown.

The receptor was isolated from a human donor who received an intestinal transplant. The starting material was unstimulated CD8+ T cells sorted from spleen or lymph node cells, obtained before intestinal transplant. V usage is TRBV7-8 and J usage is TRBJ1-1; D is undetermined. In nucleotides, the CDR3 is TGTGCCAGCAGCTTAGACCCAGAGAACACTGAAGCTTTCTTT. This codes for CASSLDPENTEAFF.